The clone carrying this TCR beta chain is labeled as medium-sized (0.01 to 0.1%). What it recognizes is unknown. This specimen belongs to a study of OX40 agonist ivuxolimab in advanced cancers. Study-level information: A diagnosis of hepatocellular carcinoma, melanoma, renal cell or head and neck cancer was present in dose-escalation patients. Participants, approximately 83% male, averaged about 56 years of age, ranging from about 23 to 90.

Repertoires were generated with immunoSEQ multiplex PCR, while TCRdb's copy carries only in-frame clones and drops some. The sample records tens of thousands of clones, 70% to 80% being singletons. The CDR3 is 16 residues long. Germline V gene data show CDR1 as MGHRA and CDR2 as YSYEKL. V lost 0 bases, J lost 5 bases, and 16 bases lay in between. General study results and limits: Compared with CD4+, CD8+ T cells on average had more expanded clones. Not determined was the antigen specificity of the expanded peripheral T cells.

The V and J genes are TRBV4-1 and TRBJ1-1, with D possibly TRBD1 on 5 matching bases. The sequenced sample was CD4+ or CD8+ T cells sorted from blood, obtained in a trial of the OX40 agonist ivuxolimab. The receptor was isolated from an adult with an advanced solid tumor such as melanoma, head and neck, liver or kidney cancer. The CDR3 loop is CASSQDPAGTRTEAFF. The CDR3 DNA is TGCGCCAGCAGCCAAGATCCCGCAGGGACGAGGACTGAAGCTTTCTTT.